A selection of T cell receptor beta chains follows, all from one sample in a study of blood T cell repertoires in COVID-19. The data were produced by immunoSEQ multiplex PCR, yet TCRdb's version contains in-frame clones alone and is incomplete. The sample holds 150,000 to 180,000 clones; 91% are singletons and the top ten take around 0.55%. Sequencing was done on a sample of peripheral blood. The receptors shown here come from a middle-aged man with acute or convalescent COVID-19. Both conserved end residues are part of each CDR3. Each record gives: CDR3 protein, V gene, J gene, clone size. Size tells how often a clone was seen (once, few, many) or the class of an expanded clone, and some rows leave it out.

CASSQDSPAGGEKTQYF	TRBV14	TRBJ2-5	few
CASSSRGSGSTDTQYF	TRBV5-1	TRBJ2-3	.
CASSQGAFYQPQHF	TRBV6-2/TRBV6-3	TRBJ1-5	once
CASSSTGLGLEAFF	TRBV2	TRBJ1-1	.
CASSSPGLSINEQFF	TRBV28	TRBJ2-1	.
CASSLRGTVITQPQHF	TRBV3-1/TRBV3-2	TRBJ1-5	.
CASSQAGLAPNTGELFF	TRBV3-1/TRBV3-2	TRBJ2-2	.
CASSLQAGGPYEQYF	TRBV5-1	TRBJ2-7	.
CAWSRQTGEKLFF	TRBV30	TRBJ1-4	.
CASSKGTGWGYTGELFF	TRBV21-1	TRBJ2-2	once
CATSDAGTGRTGELFF	TRBV24-1	TRBJ2-2	.
CASSPRSGSDTEAFF	TRBV28	TRBJ1-1	.
CASISLAQGAGTGELFF	TRBV28	TRBJ2-2	.
CASSERSGRALTGELFF	TRBV10-1	TRBJ2-2	few
CASSSSGTGYYEQYF	TRBV7-2	TRBJ2-7	.
CASSLVPLYGEQFF	TRBV11-2	TRBJ2-1	.
CASSLKGAMNTEAFF	TRBV13	TRBJ1-1	.
CASSPTLRGGNQPQHF	TRBV4-1	TRBJ1-5	.
CASSKPHGTSGSPLARVQETQYF	TRBV21-1	TRBJ2-5	.
CASSSGQGENQPQHF	TRBV6-5	TRBJ1-5	.
CASSLRDRVIYGYTF	TRBV5-1	TRBJ1-2	.
CASSPNYGYTF	TRBV6-5	TRBJ1-2	.
CASSQGQGGLYGYTF	TRBV11-2	TRBJ1-2	.
CASSLASGRRDEQFF	TRBV5-1	TRBJ2-1	.
CASSVGGSYTGELFF	TRBV7-3	TRBJ2-2	few
CASSHLWSETEAFF	TRBV4-1	TRBJ1-1	.
CASSGDRRGNQPQHF	TRBV7-9	TRBJ1-5	.
CASTQGGPGTASVYGYTF	TRBV19	TRBJ1-2	.
CASSSGGQYEQYF	TRBV7-9	TRBJ2-7	.
CASSLWTSSGNSYEQYF	TRBV5-1	TRBJ2-7	.
CATGLGSYNEQFF	TRBV19	TRBJ2-1	few
CASSFKRVAVTGELFF	TRBV11-2	TRBJ2-2	few
CASSPDLGGADTIYF	TRBV7-6	TRBJ1-3	.
CASSSGQRNTEAFF	TRBV27	TRBJ1-1	.
CAISGSTSGRAKDEQFF	TRBV10-3	TRBJ2-1	.
CASSSLGSGSHEQYF	TRBV27	TRBJ2-7	.
CASSQGGRSGETQYF	TRBV4-2	TRBJ2-5	.
CASSEGRYQPQHF	TRBV2	TRBJ1-5	.
CASSRDRESSYNSPLHF	TRBV19	TRBJ1-6	.
CASSSRQGSHYGYTF	TRBV7-2	TRBJ1-2	.
CASSSGLAEHNEQFF	TRBV28	TRBJ2-1	.
CASSLKGGRNTGELFF	TRBV7-2	TRBJ2-2	few
CAIKIRGRDEQFF	TRBV10-3	TRBJ2-1	medium-sized
CASSPSGRAPEEVF	TRBV2	TRBJ2-1	.
CASSTRGQGFFGYTF	TRBV21-1	TRBJ1-2	.
CASISQGTDTQYF	TRBV19	TRBJ2-3	.
CASSVAGTVNTGELFF	TRBV9	TRBJ2-2	.
CASSSRDQGLTQYF	TRBV11-1	TRBJ2-3	.
CASSVVGSGNTIYF	TRBV9	TRBJ1-3	.